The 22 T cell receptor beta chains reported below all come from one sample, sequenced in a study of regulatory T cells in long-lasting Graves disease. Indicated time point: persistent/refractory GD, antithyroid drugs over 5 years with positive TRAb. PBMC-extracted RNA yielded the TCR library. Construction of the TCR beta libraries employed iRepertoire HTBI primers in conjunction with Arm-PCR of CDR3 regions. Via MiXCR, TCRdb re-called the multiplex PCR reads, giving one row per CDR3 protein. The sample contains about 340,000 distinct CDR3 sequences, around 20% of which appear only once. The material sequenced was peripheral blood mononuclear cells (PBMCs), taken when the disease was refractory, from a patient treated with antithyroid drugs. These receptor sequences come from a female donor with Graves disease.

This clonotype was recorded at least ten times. The CDR3 bases are TGCGCCAGCAGAACCGACTGGGTCACTGAAGCTTTCTTT. Translation gives CASRTDWVTEAFF. The chain couples TRBV10-2 to TRBJ1-1; no definite D call. V lost 6 bases, J lost 4 bases, and 12 bases lay in between. The CDR3 is 13 residues long. CDR1 WSHSY and CDR2 SAAADI come from the germline V gene.

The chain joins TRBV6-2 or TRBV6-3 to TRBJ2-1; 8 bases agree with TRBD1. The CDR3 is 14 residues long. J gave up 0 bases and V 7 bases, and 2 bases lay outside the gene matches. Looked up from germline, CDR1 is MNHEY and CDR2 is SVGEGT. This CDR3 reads CASMGQDSYNEQFF. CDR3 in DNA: TGTGCCAGCATGGGACAGGACTCCTACAATGAGCAGTTCTTC.

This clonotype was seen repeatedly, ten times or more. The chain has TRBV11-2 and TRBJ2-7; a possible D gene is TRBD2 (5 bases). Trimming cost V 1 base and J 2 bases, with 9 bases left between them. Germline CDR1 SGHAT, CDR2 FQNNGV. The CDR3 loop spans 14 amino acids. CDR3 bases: TGTGCCAGCAGCTTAGTAGCGCGCCCCTACGAGCAGTACTTC. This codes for CASSLVARPYEQYF.

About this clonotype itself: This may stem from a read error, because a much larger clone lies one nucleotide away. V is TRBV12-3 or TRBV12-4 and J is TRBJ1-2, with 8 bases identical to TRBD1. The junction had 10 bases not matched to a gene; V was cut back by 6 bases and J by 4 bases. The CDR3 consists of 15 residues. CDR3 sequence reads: CASRPNRGEPYGYTF. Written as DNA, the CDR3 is TGTGCCAGCAGACCCAACAGGGGGGAACCCTATGGCTACACCTTC.

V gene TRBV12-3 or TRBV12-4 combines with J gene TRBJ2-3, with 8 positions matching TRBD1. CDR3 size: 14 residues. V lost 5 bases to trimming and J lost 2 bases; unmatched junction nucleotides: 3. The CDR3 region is CASSPGQVTDTQYF. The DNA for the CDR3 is TGTGCCAGCAGTCCGGGACAGGTCACAGATACGCAGTATTTT.

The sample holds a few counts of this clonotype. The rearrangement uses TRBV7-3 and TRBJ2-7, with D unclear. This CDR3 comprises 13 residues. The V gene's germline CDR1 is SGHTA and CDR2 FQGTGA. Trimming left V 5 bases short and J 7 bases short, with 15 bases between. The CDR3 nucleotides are TGTGCCAGCAGCCAATACGGTCTTGGGGAGCAGTACTTC. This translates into CASSQYGLGEQYF.

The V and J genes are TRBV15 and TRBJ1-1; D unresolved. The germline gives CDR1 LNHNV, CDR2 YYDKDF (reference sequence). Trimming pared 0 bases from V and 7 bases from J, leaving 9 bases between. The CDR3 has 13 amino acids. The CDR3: CATSRDVGFEAFF. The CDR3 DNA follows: TGTGCCACCAGCAGAGATGTCGGGTTTGAAGCTTTCTTT.

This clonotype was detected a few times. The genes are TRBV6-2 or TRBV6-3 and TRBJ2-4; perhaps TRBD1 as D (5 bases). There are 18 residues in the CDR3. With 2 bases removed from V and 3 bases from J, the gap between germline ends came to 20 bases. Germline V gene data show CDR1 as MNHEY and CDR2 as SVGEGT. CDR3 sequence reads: CASSYGPGLRVDKNIQYF. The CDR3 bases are TGTGCCAGCAGTTACGGCCCAGGGCTACGCGTTGACAAAAACATTCAGTACTTC.

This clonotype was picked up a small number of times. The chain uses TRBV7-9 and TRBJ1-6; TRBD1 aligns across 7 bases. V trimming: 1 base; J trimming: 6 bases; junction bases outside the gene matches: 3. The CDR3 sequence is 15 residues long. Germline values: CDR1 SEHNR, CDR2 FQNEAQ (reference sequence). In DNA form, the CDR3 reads TGTGCCAGCAGCTTAGGGGACAGCCCTAATTCACCCCTCCACTTT. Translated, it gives CASSLGDSPNSPLHF.

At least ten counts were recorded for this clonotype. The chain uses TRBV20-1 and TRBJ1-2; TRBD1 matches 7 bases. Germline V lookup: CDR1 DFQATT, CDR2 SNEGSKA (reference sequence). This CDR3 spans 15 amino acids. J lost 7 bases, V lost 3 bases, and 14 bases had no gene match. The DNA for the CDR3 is TGCAGTGCTAGTGGACAGGTGGAAGGTCTAGGTGGCTACACCTTC. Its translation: CSASGQVEGLGGYTF.

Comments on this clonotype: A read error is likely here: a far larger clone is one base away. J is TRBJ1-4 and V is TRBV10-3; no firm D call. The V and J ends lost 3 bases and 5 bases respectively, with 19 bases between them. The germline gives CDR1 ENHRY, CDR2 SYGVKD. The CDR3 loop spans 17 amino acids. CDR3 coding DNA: TGTGCCATCAGTGATTATCGCGGCCGCGGAGAAAATGAAAAACTGTTTTTT. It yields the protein CAISDYRGRGENEKLFF.

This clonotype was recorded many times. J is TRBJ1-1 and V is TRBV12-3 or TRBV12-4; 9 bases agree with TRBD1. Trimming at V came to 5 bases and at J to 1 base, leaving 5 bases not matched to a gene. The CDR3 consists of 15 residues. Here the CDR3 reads CASSIRQGGNTEAFF. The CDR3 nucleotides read TGTGCCAGCAGTATTCGACAGGGGGGGAACACTGAAGCTTTCTTT.

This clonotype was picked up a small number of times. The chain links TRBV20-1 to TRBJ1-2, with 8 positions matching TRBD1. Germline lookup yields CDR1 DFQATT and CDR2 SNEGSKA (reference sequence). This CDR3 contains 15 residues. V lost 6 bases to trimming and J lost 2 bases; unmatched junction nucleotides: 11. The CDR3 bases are TGCAGTGCGGACCCTTTCAGGGGGCTCAACTATGGCTACACCTTC. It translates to CSADPFRGLNYGYTF.

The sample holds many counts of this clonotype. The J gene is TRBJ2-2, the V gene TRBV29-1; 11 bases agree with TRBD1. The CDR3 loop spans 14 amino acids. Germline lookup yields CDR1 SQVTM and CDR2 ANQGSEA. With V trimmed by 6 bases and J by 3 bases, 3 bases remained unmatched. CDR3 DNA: TGCAGCGTGGGACAGGGGGAGGACACCGGGGAGCTGTTTTTT. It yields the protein CSVGQGEDTGELFF.

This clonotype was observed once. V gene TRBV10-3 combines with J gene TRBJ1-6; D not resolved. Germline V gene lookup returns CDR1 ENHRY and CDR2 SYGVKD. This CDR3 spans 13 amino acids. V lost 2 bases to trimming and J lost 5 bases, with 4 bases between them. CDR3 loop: CAISEGNNSPLHF. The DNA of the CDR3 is TGTGCCATCAGTGAGGGAAATAATTCACCCCTCCACTTT.

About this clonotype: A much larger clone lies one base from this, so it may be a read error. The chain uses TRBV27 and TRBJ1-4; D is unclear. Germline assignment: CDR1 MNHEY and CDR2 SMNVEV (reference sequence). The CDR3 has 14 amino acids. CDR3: CVSSLLSAQEKLFF. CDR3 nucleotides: TGTGTCAGCAGTTTATTGTCAGCGCAGGAAAAACTGTTTTTT.

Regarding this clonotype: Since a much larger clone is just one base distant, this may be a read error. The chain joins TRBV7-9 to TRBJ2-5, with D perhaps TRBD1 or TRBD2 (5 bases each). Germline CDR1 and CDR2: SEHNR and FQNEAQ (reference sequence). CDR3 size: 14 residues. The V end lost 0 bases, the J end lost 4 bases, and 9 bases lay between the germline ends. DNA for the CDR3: TGTGCCAGCAGCTTAGCACAGAGGGGAGAGACCCAGTACTTC. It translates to CASSLAQRGETQYF.

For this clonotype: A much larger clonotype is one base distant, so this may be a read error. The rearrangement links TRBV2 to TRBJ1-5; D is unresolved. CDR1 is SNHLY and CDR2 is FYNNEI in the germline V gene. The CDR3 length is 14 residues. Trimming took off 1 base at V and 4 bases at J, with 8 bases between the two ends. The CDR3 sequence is CASSEGLGNQPQHF. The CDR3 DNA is TGTGCCAGCAGTGAAGGACTCGGAAATCAGCCCCAGCATTTT.

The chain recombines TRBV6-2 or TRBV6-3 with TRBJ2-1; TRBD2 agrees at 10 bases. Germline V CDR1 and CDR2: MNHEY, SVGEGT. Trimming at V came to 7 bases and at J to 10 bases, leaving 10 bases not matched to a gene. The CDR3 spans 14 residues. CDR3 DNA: TGTGCCAGCATCGGGCTAGCGGGAGTACAGGAGCAGTTCTTC. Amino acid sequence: CASIGLAGVQEQFF.

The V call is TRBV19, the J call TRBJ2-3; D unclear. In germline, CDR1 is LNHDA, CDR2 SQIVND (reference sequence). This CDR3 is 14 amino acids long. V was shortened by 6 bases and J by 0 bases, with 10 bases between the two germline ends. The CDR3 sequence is CASRLSGSTDTQYF. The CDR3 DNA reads TGTGCCAGTAGGCTCTCGGGTAGCACAGATACGCAGTATTTT.

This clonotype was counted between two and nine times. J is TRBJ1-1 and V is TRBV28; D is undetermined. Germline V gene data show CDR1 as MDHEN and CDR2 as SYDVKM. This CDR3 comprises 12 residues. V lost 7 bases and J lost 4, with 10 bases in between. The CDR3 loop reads CASKESSTEAFF. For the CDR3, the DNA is TGTGCCAGCAAAGAGTCCAGCACTGAAGCTTTCTTT.

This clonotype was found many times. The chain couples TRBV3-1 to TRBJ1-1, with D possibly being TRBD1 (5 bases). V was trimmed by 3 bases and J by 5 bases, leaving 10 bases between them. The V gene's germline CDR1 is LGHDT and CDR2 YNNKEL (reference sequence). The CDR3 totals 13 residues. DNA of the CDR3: TGTGCCAGCAGCCATGGGGCGCGAACTGAAGCTTTCTTT. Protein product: CASSHGARTEAFF.